Listed below are T cell receptor beta chains from one sample, sequenced in a study of blood T cell repertoires in COVID-19. The table came from immunoSEQ multiplex PCR; TCRdb's copy has only in-frame clones and leaves some out. The sample carries about 350,000 clones, roughly 87% recorded once. The sequenced sample consisted of PBMCs or T cells enriched from blood (not recorded which). The receptors were gathered from a woman in her 30s who had recovered from COVID-19. Both conserved end residues are part of each CDR3. D genes are given only for firm matches. Size tells how often a clone was seen (once, few, many) or the class of an expanded clone, and some rows leave it out.

D,size,J,V,CDR3,DNA
TRBD1,.,TRBJ2-1,TRBV5-1,CASSSGTGLDNEQFF,TGCGCCAGCAGCTCCGGGACAGGGTTAGACAATGAGCAGTTCTTC
TRBD2,.,TRBJ2-1,TRBV5-1,CASSFEAGVYNEQFF,TGCGCCAGCAGCTTTGAAGCGGGGGTTTACAATGAGCAGTTCTTC
TRBD1,once,TRBJ1-6,TRBV2,CASSGVDRGYPSPLHF,TGTGCCAGCAGTGGGGTTGACAGGGGGTACCCTTCACCCCTCCACTTT
.,.,TRBJ1-4,TRBV13,CASSLGGGNEKLFF,TGTGCCAGCAGCTTAGGAGGAGGGAATGAAAAACTGTTTTTT
.,.,TRBJ1-1,TRBV20-1,CSVFRVTEAFF,TGCAGTGTTTTCAGGGTAACTGAAGCTTTCTTT
.,.,TRBJ2-5,TRBV5-1,CASSLGRGYPGETQYF,TGCGCCAGCAGCTTGGGTCGGGGATACCCCGGGGAGACCCAGTACTTC
TRBD2,.,TRBJ2-7,TRBV9,CASSPGLGQVSYEQYF,TGTGCCAGCAGCCCAGGACTAGGCCAAGTTTCCTACGAGCAGTACTTC
.,.,TRBJ2-1,TRBV18,CASSPLGSSYNEQFF,TGTGCCAGCTCACCGTTGGGGAGCTCCTACAATGAGCAGTTCTTC
TRBD2,.,TRBJ2-5,TRBV27,CASSLGTSGETQYF,TGTGCCAGCAGTTTGGGGACTAGCGGAGAGACCCAGTACTTC
TRBD2,.,TRBJ2-2,TRBV3-1/TRBV3-2,CARSQTTSGGARAGELFF,TGTGCCCGCAGCCAAACGACTAGCGGGGGGGCACGGGCCGGGGAGCTGTTTTTT
TRBD2,.,TRBJ2-3,TRBV19,CASSISWRGWTDTQYF,TGTGCCAGTAGTATATCGTGGCGGGGGTGGACAGATACGCAGTATTTT
.,.,TRBJ2-2,TRBV2,CASSEEGIQGWGTGELFF,TGTGCCAGCAGTGAAGAGGGAATTCAGGGTTGGGGCACCGGGGAGCTGTTTTTT
.,.,TRBJ1-4,TRBV9,CASSVGGSGAEKLFF,TGTGCCAGCAGCGTAGGGGGTTCAGGGGCTGAAAAACTGTTTTTT